What follows is one T cell receptor beta chain and its context. The entry originates in a study of blood T cell repertoires in COVID-19. V dropped 3 bases and J dropped 5 bases, with 7 bases sitting between them. CDR1 is MNHNS and CDR2 is SASEGT in the germline V gene. This CDR3 contains 12 residues. Repertoires were generated with immunoSEQ multiplex PCR, while TCRdb's copy carries only in-frame clones and drops some. The sample holds over 150,000 clones; around 80% are singletons and the top ten take roughly 13%. J is TRBJ1-2 and V is TRBV6-1; possible D gene TRBD1, 6 bases. Sequencing was done on a sample of peripheral blood. The clonotype originates from a human donor in a cohort sampled during active COVID-19. The CDR3 DNA reads TGTGCCAGCAGTGATCAGGGGTATGGCTACACCTTC. Residues: CASSDQGYGYTF.